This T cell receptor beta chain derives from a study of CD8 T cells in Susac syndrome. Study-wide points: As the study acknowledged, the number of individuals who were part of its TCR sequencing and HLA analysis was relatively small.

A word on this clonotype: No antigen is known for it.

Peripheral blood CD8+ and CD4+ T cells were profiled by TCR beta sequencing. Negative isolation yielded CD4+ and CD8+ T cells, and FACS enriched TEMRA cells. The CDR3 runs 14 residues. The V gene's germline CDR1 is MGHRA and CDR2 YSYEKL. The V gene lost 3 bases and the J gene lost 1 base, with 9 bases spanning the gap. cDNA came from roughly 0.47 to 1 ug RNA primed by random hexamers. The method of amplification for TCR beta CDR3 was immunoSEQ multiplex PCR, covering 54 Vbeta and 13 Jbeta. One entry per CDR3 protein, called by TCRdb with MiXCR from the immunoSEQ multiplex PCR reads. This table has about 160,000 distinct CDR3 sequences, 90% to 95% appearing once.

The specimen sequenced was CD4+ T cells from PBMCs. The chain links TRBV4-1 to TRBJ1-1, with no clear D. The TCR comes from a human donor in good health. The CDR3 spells CASSQMGRNTEAFF. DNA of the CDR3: TGCGCCAGCAGCCAGATGGGGAGGAACACTGAAGCTTTCTTT.